The 20 T cell receptor beta chains listed next were all sequenced from one sample in a study of T cells after yellow fever vaccination. TCRdb re-called the 5' RACE reads through MiXCR, storing one row per CDR3 protein. The table has some 150,000 distinct CDR3 sequences, approximately 9.7% seen once. The sample here was CD8+ T cells sorted from PBMCs, taken 45 days after the yellow fever booster vaccination. The receptor set was obtained from a man in his late teens or twenties who received the YFV17D yellow fever vaccine.

This clonotype was seen repeatedly, ten times or more. The rearrangement joins TRBV25-1 to TRBJ2-1; D gene ambiguous. CDR1 MGHDK and CDR2 SYGVNS come from the germline V gene. The CDR3 is 13 amino acids. V was trimmed by 4 bases and J by 5 bases, leaving 9 bases between them. CDR3 region: CASSVLRDNEQFF. CDR3 nucleotides: TGTGCCAGCAGTGTCCTCCGGGACAATGAGCAGTTCTTC.

The chain employs TRBV20-1 and TRBJ2-1, with D possibly matching TRBD2 (6 bases). The V gene lost 5 bases and the J gene lost 6 bases, with 26 bases spanning the gap. Germline values: CDR1 DFQATT, CDR2 SNEGSKA (reference sequence). CDR3 size: 17 residues. The CDR3 bases are TGCAGTGCTCCCCGGGTCACCGGCGGGGACCTCTTCAATGAGCAGTTCTTC. This sequence encodes CSAPRVTGGDLFNEQFF.

This chain connects TRBV7-2 to TRBJ2-6; D remains ambiguous. Germline-derived CDR1 and CDR2 are SGHTA and FQGNSA. The CDR3 is 14 amino acids. Trimming left V 6 bases short and J 1 base short, with 7 bases between. The CDR3 is CASRTSSGANVLTF. DNA of the CDR3: TGTGCCAGCAGGACTTCGTCTGGGGCCAACGTCCTGACTTTC.

This chain links TRBV3-1 with TRBJ2-7; D possibly corresponds to TRBD1 (6 bases). This CDR3 has 15 residues. V lost 2 bases and J 6 bases, leaving 17 bases between the germline ends. CDR1 is LGHDT and CDR2 is YNNKEL in the germline V gene (reference sequence). The CDR3, as DNA: TGTGCCAGCAGCCAAAGGCCAGGGGTTCACCTCGAGCAGTACTTC. This codes for CASSQRPGVHLEQYF.

This clonotype was counted at least ten times. The CDR3 region has the DNA TGTGCCAGCAGCTTGATGACTAATGAGCAGTTCTTC. Encoded protein: CASSLMTNEQFF. This chain joins TRBV7-9 and TRBJ2-1; D is uncertain. Germline loops: CDR1 SEHNR, CDR2 FQNEAQ (reference sequence). V lost 3 bases and J 7 bases, leaving 7 bases between the germline ends. The CDR3 extends over 12 amino acids.

This clonotype has a count of ten or more. This rearrangement joins TRBV3-1 to TRBJ1-3, with 8 nucleotides matching TRBD1. The CDR3 is made up of 15 amino acids. The J segment lost 2 bases and the V segment lost 6 bases, leaving 6 bases of the junction unmatched. Per germline, CDR1 LGHDT and CDR2 YNNKEL (reference sequence). The CDR3 loop reads CASSLTGDAGNTIYF. The CDR3 nucleotides read TGTGCCAGCAGTCTGACAGGGGACGCTGGAAACACCATATATTTT.

This clonotype was seen only a few times. This chain connects TRBV30 to TRBJ2-1; D remains ambiguous. The CDR3 extends over 14 amino acids. Germline V gene data show CDR1 as GTSNPN and CDR2 as SVGIG (reference sequence). V gave up 3 bases and J gave up 3 bases, with 12 bases separating them. The CDR3 coding sequence is TGTGCCTGGAGAGTGGGTGTCCGCTACAATGAGCAGTTCTTC. It specifies CAWRVGVRYNEQFF.

A few counts support this clonotype. Here the CDR3 reads CASSQEIGTGGNEQFF. The CDR3 DNA sequence: TGTGCCAGCAGCCAGGAAATCGGGACAGGGGGCAATGAGCAGTTCTTC. The genes are TRBV4-2 and TRBJ2-1; TRBD1 aligns across 11 bases. Germline CDR1 reads LGHNA; CDR2 reads YNFKEQ. The CDR3 has 16 residues. After removal of 3 bases from V and 6 bases from J, the junction contained 7 bases not matched to a gene.

The genes are TRBV4-2 and TRBJ1-6, with a possible D match to TRBD1 (5 bases). Germline V gene data show CDR1 as LGHNA and CDR2 as YNFKEQ. V was clipped by 0 bases and J by 5 bases, with 8 bases between them. The CDR3 has 15 amino acids. The CDR3 loop reads CASSQDWGNNSPLHF. The CDR3 nucleotides are TGTGCCAGCAGCCAAGATTGGGGGAATAATTCACCCCTCCACTTT.

The chain joins TRBV12-3 or TRBV12-4 to TRBJ2-7, with TRBD1 matching over 7 bases. With V trimmed by 5 bases and J by 6 bases, 7 bases remained unmatched. This CDR3 contains 13 residues. The CDR3, as DNA: TGTGCCAGCAGTCAGGGGACAGTTGCCGAGCAGTACGTC. Translation gives CASSQGTVAEQYV.

At least ten counts were recorded for this clonotype. J is TRBJ2-1 and V is TRBV20-1; D unresolved. The CDR3 has 14 residues. V lost 3 bases to trimming and J lost 0 bases, with 9 bases between them. CDR1 is DFQATT and CDR2 is SNEGSKA in the germline V gene (reference sequence). This CDR3 is CSARLLSSYNEQFF. In nucleotides, the CDR3 is TGCAGTGCTAGGCTTTTAAGCTCCTACAATGAGCAGTTCTTC.

The table lists this clonotype with a few counts. The chain is built from TRBV7-2 and TRBJ1-2, with TRBD1 matching 7 bases. This CDR3 is built from 14 residues. Germline V gene data show CDR1 as SGHTA and CDR2 as FQGNSA. The V and J ends lost 2 bases and 4 bases, in that order; junction bases with no gene match: 4. The CDR3 DNA sequence: TGTGCCAGCAGCTTATTACAGGGGAGCTATGGCTACACCTTC. This translates into CASSLLQGSYGYTF.

The J gene is TRBJ2-1, the V gene TRBV6-2 or TRBV6-3; D not certain. The CDR3 length is 14 residues. Germline CDR1 reads MNHEY; CDR2 reads SVGEGT. V was cut by 5 bases and J by 3 bases, with 11 bases left in between. CDR3 sequence reads: CASSPDTDYNEQFF. The CDR3 coding sequence is TGTGCCAGCAGTCCCGACACCGACTACAATGAGCAGTTCTTC.

This chain joins TRBV12-5 and TRBJ2-5; no firm D call. The germline V gene encodes CDR1 LGHNT and CDR2 FRNRAP. Trimming stripped 6 bases from V and 5 bases from J, with 16 bases between. The CDR3 totals 14 residues. CDR3 sequence (DNA): TGTGCTAGTGGCTCCCCGATGGCCTTTGAGACCCAGTACTTC. This encodes CASGSPMAFETQYF.

This chain joins TRBV9 and TRBJ1-2; tentatively, D is TRBD1 (6 bases). V was shortened by 3 bases and J by 4 bases, with 19 bases between the two germline ends. The CDR3 spans 16 residues. Germline CDR1 reads SGDLS; CDR2 reads YYNGEE. CDR3 sequence: CASSEPAGGASYGYTF. The CDR3 DNA reads as TGTGCCAGCAGCGAGCCCGCCGGGGGGGCAAGCTATGGCTACACCTTC.

The V and J genes are TRBV7-9 and TRBJ2-1, with 7 bases matching TRBD1. The germline V gene encodes CDR1 SEHNR and CDR2 FQNEAQ (reference sequence). The V gene end was trimmed by 1 base and the J gene end by 7 bases; junction bases not matched to a gene: 1. This CDR3 is 13 amino acids long. CDR3 nucleotide sequence: TGTGCCAGCAGCTTAGTGACAGGGAATGAGCAGTTCTTC. This translates into CASSLVTGNEQFF.

This chain joins TRBV6-5 and TRBJ1-3; D is undetermined. Trimming took 2 bases from V and 0 from J, leaving 5 bases between them. Germline CDR1 is MNHEY and CDR2 is SVGAGI. The CDR3 totals 14 residues. The CDR3 protein is CASSYGYSGNTIYF. The CDR3 DNA is TGTGCCAGCAGTTACGGTTACTCTGGAAACACCATATATTTT.

At least ten counts were recorded for this clonotype. This chain uses TRBV21-1 with TRBJ2-7. TRBV21-1 is deemed a pseudogene. This CDR3 contains 10 residues. CDR3 region: CASSRREQYF. DNA of the CDR3: TGTGCCAGCAGCAGGAGAGAGCAGTACTTC.

This clonotype was detected a few times. The chain joins TRBV20-1 to TRBJ1-1; D gene ambiguous. Germline V gives CDR1 DFQATT, CDR2 SNEGSKA (reference sequence). V shed 2 bases and J shed 0 bases, with 1 base lying between them. This CDR3 is 11 amino acids long. Here the CDR3 DNA reads TGCAGTGCTAGACTGAACACTGAAGCTTTCTTT. It yields the protein CSARLNTEAFF.

The table lists this clonotype with many counts. The CDR3, as DNA: TGTGCCAGCAGCCAGGGCAATGAGCAGTTCTTC. This gives the protein CASSQGNEQFF. The chain couples TRBV4-2 to TRBJ2-1; D is ambiguous. Germline V gives CDR1 LGHNA, CDR2 YNFKEQ. Trimming cost V 3 bases and J 6 bases, with 3 bases left between them. The CDR3 spans 11 residues.